The source of this T cell receptor (beta chain) is a study of T cell repertoires in cytomegalovirus infection. Study in general: Matching HLA type, along with CMV infection, was indicated by public TCR beta signatures.

Germline CDR1 is SGHVS and CDR2 is FNYEAQ. The CDR3 spans 15 residues. Trimming cost V 2 bases and J 1 base, with 11 bases left between them. Points on this clonotype: What it binds is not known.

From the reads, TCRdb called clonotypes with MiXCR, one entry per CDR3 protein. The sample has tens of thousands of distinct CDR3 sequences, 20% seen once; the top ten hold around 70%. The receptor's source is a human donor in good health (CMV status not recorded). Some clones in this sample may be carry-over from other donors' samples. Sequenced here: CD8+ T cells from cultured PBMCs, sampled from culture after CMV antigen stimulation. The chain recombines TRBV7-6 with TRBJ2-5; no clear D. The CDR3 region is CASSLNSLTQETQYF. CDR3 DNA: TGTGCCAGCAGCTTAAATAGCCTGACCCAAGAGACCCAGTACTTC.